This TCR beta chain was sequenced for a study of blood T cell repertoires in COVID-19. In the study overall: Specimens from acute and convalescent COVID-19 originated in the United States, Italy and Spain.

This clone has only one observation. Libraries were prepared by immunoSEQ multiplex PCR; TCRdb keeps only in-frame clonotypes and omits some of them. Of about 200,000 clones in the sample, about 85% were seen once. Sequenced material: peripheral blood. The sequence was collected from a woman over 75 with acute or convalescent COVID-19.

CDR3 protein: CASSRDRGLSYEQYF. The CDR3 DNA sequence: TGCGCCAGCAGCCGAGACAGGGGTTTGTCGTACGAGCAGTACTTC. The chain couples TRBV4-3 to TRBJ2-7, with TRBD1 matching over 8 bases. Germline CDR1 LGHNA, CDR2 YSLEER. V was pared by 4 bases and J by 4 bases, with 9 bases of the junction left unmatched. This CDR3 is 15 amino acids long.